Listed here are 5 T cell receptor beta chains from one sample, sequenced in a study of T-cell memory formation after mild COVID-19. TCRdb reprocessed the 5' RACE reads via MiXCR and lists one record per CDR3 protein. The sample holds approximately 290,000 distinct CDR3 sequences, 15% seen once. Sequenced material: PBMCs or a T cell subset sorted from them (not recorded which). These receptors came from a man between 18 and 35 years old who had mild COVID-19 (a few samples of this study predate the infection). Cell type and time point are not known.

The gene calls are TRBV5-1 and TRBJ1-5; 9 bases fit TRBD1. J was trimmed by 2 bases and V by 1 base; bases with no gene match: 4. The CDR3 covers 16 residues. Per germline, CDR1 SGHRS and CDR2 YFSETQ. CDR3 protein: CASSLNRTGGNQPQHF. The CDR3 bases are TGCGCCAGCAGCTTGAATCGGACAGGGGGCAATCAGCCCCAGCATTTT.

This clonotype turned up a few times. The chain combines TRBV19 with TRBJ2-7; weak D call: TRBD2 (6 bases). CDR1 and CDR2 from the germline V gene are LNHDA and SQIVND (reference sequence). The CDR3 consists of 15 residues. V dropped 6 bases and J dropped 4 bases, with 19 bases sitting between them. The CDR3 coding sequence is TGTGCCAGTAGCCGTCCCGGGAGTATGGGGTACGAGCAGTACTTC. Translated, it gives CASSRPGSMGYEQYF.

This clonotype has more than one count but fewer than ten. V is TRBV19 and J is TRBJ2-7; a possible D gene is TRBD1 (6 bases). V was pared by 0 bases and J by 4 bases, with 16 bases between. CDR1 LNHDA and CDR2 SQIVND come from the germline V gene (reference sequence). This CDR3 is built from 16 residues. The CDR3 nucleotides read TGTGCCAGTAGTATAGAGACCAGGGGCCCTGGATACGAGCAGTACTTC. Translated: CASSIETRGPGYEQYF.

This clonotype has only a few counts. The chain couples TRBV7-2 to TRBJ2-2; 7 nucleotides match TRBD1. Germline V gene sequence: CDR1 SGHTA, CDR2 FQGNSA. The CDR3 has 18 amino acids. J gave up 6 bases and V 5 bases, and 18 bases lay outside the gene matches. The CDR3 nucleotides read TGTGCCAGCAGCCCGACCCTTGACAGGGCCCGCGTCCCCGGGGAGCTGTTTTTT. The encoded protein is CASSPTLDRARVPGELFF. The full variable domain, with the rest looked up from reference TRBV7-2 and TRBJ2-2, is GAGVSQSPSNKVTEKGKDVELRCDPISGHTALYWYRQSLGQGLEFLIYFQGNSAPDKSGLPSDRFSAERTGGSVSTLTIQRTQQEDSAVYLCASSPTLDRARVPGELFFGEGSRLTVL.

The sample holds many counts of this clonotype. This chain links TRBV7-6 with TRBJ2-3; D may be TRBD2 (7 bases). This CDR3 is built from 16 residues. The V end lost 5 bases, the J end lost 9 bases, and 24 bases lay between the germline ends. Germline CDR1 is SGHVS and CDR2 is FNYEAQ. The CDR3 coding sequence is TGTGCCAGCAGCCTAGGCCAAGGGGGGGTAGGAGGGACGCAGTATTTT. Translated: CASSLGQGGVGGTQYF.